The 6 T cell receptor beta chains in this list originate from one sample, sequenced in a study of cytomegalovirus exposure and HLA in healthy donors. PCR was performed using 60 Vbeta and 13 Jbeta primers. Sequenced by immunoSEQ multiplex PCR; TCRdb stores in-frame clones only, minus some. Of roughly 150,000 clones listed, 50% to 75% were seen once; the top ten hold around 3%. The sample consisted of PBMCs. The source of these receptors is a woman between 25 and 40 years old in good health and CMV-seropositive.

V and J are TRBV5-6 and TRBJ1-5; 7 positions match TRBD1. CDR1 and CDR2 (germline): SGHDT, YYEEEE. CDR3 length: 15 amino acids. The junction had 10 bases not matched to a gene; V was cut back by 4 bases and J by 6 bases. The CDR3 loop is CASSPKGGGGQPQHF. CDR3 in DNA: TGTGCCAGCAGCCCTAAAGGGGGCGGCGGTCAGCCCCAGCATTTT.

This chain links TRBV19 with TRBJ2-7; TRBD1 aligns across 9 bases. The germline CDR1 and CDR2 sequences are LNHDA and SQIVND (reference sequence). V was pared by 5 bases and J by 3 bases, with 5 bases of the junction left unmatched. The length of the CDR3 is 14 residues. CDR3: CASSPWTGDYEQYF. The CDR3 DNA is TGTGCCAGTAGTCCTTGGACAGGGGACTACGAGCAGTACTTC.

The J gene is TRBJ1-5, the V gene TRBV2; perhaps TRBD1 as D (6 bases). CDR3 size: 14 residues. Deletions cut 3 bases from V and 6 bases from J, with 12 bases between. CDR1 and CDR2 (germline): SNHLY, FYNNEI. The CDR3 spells CASSDEGVGQPQHF. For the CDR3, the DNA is TGTGCCAGCAGTGATGAGGGGGTTGGTCAGCCCCAGCATTTT.

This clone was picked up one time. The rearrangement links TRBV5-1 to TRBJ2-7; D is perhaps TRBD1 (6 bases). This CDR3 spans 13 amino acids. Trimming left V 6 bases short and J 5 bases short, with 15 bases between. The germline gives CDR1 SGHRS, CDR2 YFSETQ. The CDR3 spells CASTSLRGDEQYF. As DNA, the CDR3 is TGCGCCAGCACGTCCCTCAGGGGAGACGAGCAGTACTTC.

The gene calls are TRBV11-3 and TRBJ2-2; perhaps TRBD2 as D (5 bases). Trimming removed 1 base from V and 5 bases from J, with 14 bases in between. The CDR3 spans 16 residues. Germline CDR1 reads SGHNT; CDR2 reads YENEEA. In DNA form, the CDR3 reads TGTGCCAGCAGCTTAGGGGCTAGCCGGAGGACCGGGGAGCTGTTTTTT. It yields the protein CASSLGASRRTGELFF.

CDR3 nucleotides: TGCGCCAGCAGCTTGGCTCGGGTATCCTACAATGAGCAGTTCTTC. It specifies CASSLARVSYNEQFF. J is TRBJ2-1 and V is TRBV5-1; no clear D. CDR1 is SGHRS and CDR2 is YFSETQ in the germline V gene. V lost 0 bases to trimming and J lost 1 base, with 8 bases between them. The CDR3 totals 15 residues.